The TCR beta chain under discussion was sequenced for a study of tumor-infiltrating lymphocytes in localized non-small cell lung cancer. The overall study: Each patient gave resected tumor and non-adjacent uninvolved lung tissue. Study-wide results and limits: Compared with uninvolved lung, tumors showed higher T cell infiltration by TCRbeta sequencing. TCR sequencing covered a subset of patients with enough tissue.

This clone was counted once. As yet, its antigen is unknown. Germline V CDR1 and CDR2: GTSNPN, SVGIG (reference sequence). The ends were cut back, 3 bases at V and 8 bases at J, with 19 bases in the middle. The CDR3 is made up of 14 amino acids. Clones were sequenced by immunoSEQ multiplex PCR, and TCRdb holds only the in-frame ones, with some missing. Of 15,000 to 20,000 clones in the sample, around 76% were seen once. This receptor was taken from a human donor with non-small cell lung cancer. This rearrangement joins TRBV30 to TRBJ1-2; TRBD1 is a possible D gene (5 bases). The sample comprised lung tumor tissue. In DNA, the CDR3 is TGTGCCTGGAGGGGTGGGGGACGGGCCTTAGGCTACACCTTC. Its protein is CAWRGGGRALGYTF. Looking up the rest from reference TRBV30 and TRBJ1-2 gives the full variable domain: SQTIHQWPATLVQPVGSPLSLECTVEGTSNPNLYWYRQAAGRGLQLLFYSVGIGQISSEVPQNLSASRPQDRQFILSSKKLLLSDSGFYLCAWRGGGRALGYTFGSGTRLTVV.